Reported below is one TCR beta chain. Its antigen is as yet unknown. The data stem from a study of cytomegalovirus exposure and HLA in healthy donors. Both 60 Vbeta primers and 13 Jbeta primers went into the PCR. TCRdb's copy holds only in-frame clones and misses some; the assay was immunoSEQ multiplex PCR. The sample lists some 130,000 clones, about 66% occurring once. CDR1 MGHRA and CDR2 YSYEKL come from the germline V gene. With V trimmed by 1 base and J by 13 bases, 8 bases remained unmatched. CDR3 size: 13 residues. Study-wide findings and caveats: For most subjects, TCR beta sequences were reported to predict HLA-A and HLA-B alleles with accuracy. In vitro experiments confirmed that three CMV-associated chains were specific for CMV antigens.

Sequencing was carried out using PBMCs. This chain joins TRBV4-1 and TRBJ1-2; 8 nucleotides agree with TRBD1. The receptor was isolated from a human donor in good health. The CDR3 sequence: CASSQGNTGGGTF. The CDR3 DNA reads TGCGCCAGCAGCCAAGGGAATACAGGGGGGGGCACCTTC.